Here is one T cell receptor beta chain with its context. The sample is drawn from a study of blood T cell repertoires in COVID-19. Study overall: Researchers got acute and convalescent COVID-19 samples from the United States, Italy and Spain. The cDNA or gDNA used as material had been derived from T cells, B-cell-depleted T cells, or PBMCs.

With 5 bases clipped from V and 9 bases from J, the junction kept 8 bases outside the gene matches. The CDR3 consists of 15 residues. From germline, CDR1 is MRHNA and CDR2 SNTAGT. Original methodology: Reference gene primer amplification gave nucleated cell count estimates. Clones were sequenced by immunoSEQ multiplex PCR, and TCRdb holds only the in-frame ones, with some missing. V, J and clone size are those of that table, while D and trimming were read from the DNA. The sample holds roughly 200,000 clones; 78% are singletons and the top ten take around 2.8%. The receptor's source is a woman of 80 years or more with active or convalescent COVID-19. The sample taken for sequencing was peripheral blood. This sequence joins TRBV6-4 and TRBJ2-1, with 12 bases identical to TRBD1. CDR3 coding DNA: TGTGCCAGCAGTCTCCGGGACAGGGGGCCCGGTGAGCAGTTCTTC. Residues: CASSLRDRGPGEQFF.